The table lists the clone carrying this T cell receptor (beta chain) with many counts. CDR1 is SGHRS and CDR2 is YFSETQ in the germline V gene. The CDR3 is 13 residues long. Trimming stripped 0 bases from V and 2 bases from J, with 4 bases between. Unique molecular identifiers were built into the TCRbeta library. TCRdb itself ran the PCR reads through MiXCR, one entry per CDR3 protein. The profile covers hundreds of thousands of distinct CDR3 sequences, with under 9.5% appearing a single time and around 6% taken by the ten largest. These data originate in a study of T-cell reconstitution after alpha-beta-depleted transplantation in children.

V gene TRBV5-1 combines with J gene TRBJ2-3; D uncertain. The sequence came from a human donor who donated a stem cell graft to a child with acute lymphoblastic leukemia. Source: PBMCs from the stem cell graft donor, taken from the stem cell graft. This CDR3 is CASSLEITDTQYF. CDR3 DNA sequence: TGCGCCAGCAGCTTGGAAATCACAGATACGCAGTATTTT.